This TCR beta chain emerged from a study of shared clonotypes between healthy human individuals. On this clone: Its antigen is unidentified.

Naive CD8 cells lacked CD45RO, underwent positive selection for CCR7 and left out terminally differentiated effector memory CD45RA+ cells. The V end lost 2 bases, the J end lost 4 bases, and 8 bases lay between the germline ends. This CDR3 spans 14 amino acids. Per the germline V gene, CDR1 is SGHTA and CDR2 is FQGTGA. Deep-level settings were used for running the assay. Sequencing used immunoSEQ multiplex PCR; TCRdb keeps in-frame clones, though not all of them. The sample gives some 2,100,000 clones, 93% of which show up once; 1.5% to 2% is in the top ten. Study results and limitations: The expectation was that sequencing depth would affect clonotype sharing among donors.

The V and J genes are TRBV7-3 and TRBJ2-2; D uncertain. The TCR originated in a man between 18 and 35 years old in good health. Some clones in this sample may be carry-over from other donors' samples. Sample: naive CD8+ T cells from PBMCs. CDR3 in DNA: TGTGCCAGCAGCTTAGTGGACCCCACCGGGGAGCTGTTTTTT. It is translated as CASSLVDPTGELFF.